Each of the 9 T cell receptor beta chains below was sequenced from the same sample in a study of control samples from healthy donors and cancer patients. Data came from immunoSEQ multiplex PCR; TCRdb stores just in-frame clones and leaves some out. The sample contains about 130,000 clones, 80% to 95% of which appear only once. The specimen sequenced was blood. These receptors all come from a middle-aged man in good health.

The chain is built from TRBV29-1 and TRBJ1-4; unclear D gene. The CDR3 has 12 amino acids. Germline V CDR1 and CDR2: SQVTM, ANQGSEA. The V gene lost 7 bases and the J gene lost 4 bases, with 10 bases spanning the gap. CDR3 protein: CSGQRSNEKLFF. DNA for the CDR3: TGCAGCGGGCAGCGGAGTAATGAAAAACTGTTTTTT.

V gene TRBV7-3 combines with J gene TRBJ1-1; D is unresolved. Trimming pared 5 bases from V and 4 bases from J, leaving 14 bases between. Per the germline V gene, CDR1 is SGHTA and CDR2 is FQGTGA. The CDR3 sequence is 14 residues long. The CDR3 nucleotides read TGTGCCAGCAGCCCCGGACGGAGAAGCACTGAAGCTTTCTTT. The encoded protein is CASSPGRRSTEAFF.

This clone was recorded only once. V and J are TRBV30 and TRBJ2-2; D unresolved. The CDR3 runs 15 residues. Trimming took 5 bases from V and 0 from J, leaving 13 bases between them. Germline CDR1 GTSNPN, CDR2 SVGIG (reference sequence). For the CDR3, the DNA is TGTGCCTGGTCCAGAGGCTCATCGAACACCGGGGAGCTGTTTTTT. Translating gives CAWSRGSSNTGELFF.

As concerns this clone: The junction departs from the called germline gene at one end, perhaps through a read error. The chain employs TRBV4-1 and TRBJ2-1; D may be TRBD2 (6 bases). CDR1 and CDR2 from the germline V gene are MGHRA and YSYEKL. The CDR3 is made up of 17 amino acids. In nucleotides, the CDR3 is TGCGCCAGCAGCCAAGATCACGCTAGCGTCTCCCACAATGAGCAGTTCTTC. It yields the protein CASSQDHASVSHNEQFF.

The chain employs TRBV5-1 and TRBJ2-7; TRBD1 aligns across 8 bases. The CDR3 extends over 14 amino acids. J lost 3 bases, V lost 0 bases, and 2 bases had no gene match. CDR1 is SGHRS and CDR2 is YFSETQ in the germline V gene. DNA for the CDR3: TGCGCCAGCAGCTTGGGACAGGGGCTCTACGAGCAGTACTTC. Protein sequence: CASSLGQGLYEQYF.

V usage is TRBV6-5 and J usage is TRBJ2-7; TRBD2 aligns across 16 bases. The trim removed 7 bases at V and 3 bases at J, leaving 3 bases unmatched. CDR1 and CDR2 (germline): MNHEY, SVGAGI. The CDR3 extends over 15 amino acids. CDR3 sequence (DNA): TGTGCCAGCAAGGGACTAGCGGGGGGGTTCTACGAGCAGTACTTC. Its translation: CASKGLAGGFYEQYF.

This chain links TRBV18 with TRBJ1-1; 8 bases align to TRBD1. The germline gives CDR1 KGHSH, CDR2 LQKENI. V trimming: 0 bases; J trimming: 1 base; junction bases outside the gene matches: 1. This CDR3 comprises 15 residues. The CDR3 sequence is CASSPPGQGNTEAFF. CDR3 bases: TGTGCCAGCTCACCACCAGGACAGGGGAACACTGAAGCTTTCTTT.

J is TRBJ2-1 and V is TRBV6-5; 9 nucleotides align to TRBD2. Germline-derived CDR1 and CDR2 are MNHEY and SVGAGI. The CDR3 sequence is 14 residues long. The V and J ends lost 7 bases and 8 bases, in that order; junction bases with no gene match: 9. The CDR3 nucleotides read TGTGCCAGCACAGGCGGGGGGGCCTCGGATGAGCAGTTCTTC. It codes for CASTGGGASDEQFF.

The chain has TRBV29-1 and TRBJ1-1; unclear D gene. Trimming took 5 bases from V and 1 from J, leaving 11 bases between them. The CDR3 sequence is 13 residues long. CDR1 is SQVTM and CDR2 is ANQGSEA in the germline V gene. The DNA for the CDR3 is TGCAGCGTTTCGGCGGGTACGAACACTGAAGCTTTCTTT. Translating gives CSVSAGTNTEAFF.